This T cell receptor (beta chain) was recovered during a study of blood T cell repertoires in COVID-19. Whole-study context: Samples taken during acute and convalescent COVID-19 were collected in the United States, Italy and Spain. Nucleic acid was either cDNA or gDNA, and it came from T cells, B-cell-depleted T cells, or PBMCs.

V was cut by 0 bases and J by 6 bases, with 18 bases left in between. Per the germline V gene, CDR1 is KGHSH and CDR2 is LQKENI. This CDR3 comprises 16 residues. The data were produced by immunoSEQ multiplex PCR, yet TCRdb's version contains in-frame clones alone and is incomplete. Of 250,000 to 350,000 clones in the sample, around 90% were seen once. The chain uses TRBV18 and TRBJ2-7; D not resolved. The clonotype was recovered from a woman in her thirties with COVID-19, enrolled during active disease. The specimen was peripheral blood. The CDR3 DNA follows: TGTGCCAGCTCACCACCTGCGCCCAGTTCTCACAGCGAGCAGTACTTC. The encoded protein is CASSPPAPSSHSEQYF. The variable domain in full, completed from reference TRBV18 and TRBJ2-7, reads NAGVMQNPRHLVRRRGQEARLRCSPMKGHSHVYWYRQLPEEGLKFMVYLQKENIIDESGMPKERFSAEFPKEGPSILRIQQVVRGDSAAYFCASSPPAPSSHSEQYFGPGTRLTVT.